The 13 T cell receptor beta chains below come from one sample, sequenced in a study of cytomegalovirus exposure and HLA in healthy donors. The study ran its PCR with 60 Vbeta and 13 Jbeta primers. The repertoire was sequenced with immunoSEQ multiplex PCR; TCRdb's copy has only in-frame clones and lacks some. The sample contains roughly 130,000 clones, 65% to 75% of which appear only once. Sequenced input: PBMCs. These receptors came from a man aged 35 to 55 in good health and CMV-seropositive.

The chain combines TRBV28 with TRBJ1-2; 9 nucleotides agree with TRBD1. Per the germline V gene, CDR1 is MDHEN and CDR2 is SYDVKM. The CDR3 is made up of 15 amino acids. Trimming cost V 4 bases and J 3 bases; bases outside gene matches: 6. The CDR3 is CASSSPTGGYYGYTF. CDR3 nucleotides: TGTGCCAGCAGTTCTCCGACAGGGGGGTACTATGGCTACACCTTC.

The V gene is TRBV7-9, the J gene TRBJ1-3; no reliable D call. The CDR3 consists of 14 residues. Trimming took off 5 bases at V and 5 bases at J, with 13 bases between the two ends. The germline V gene encodes CDR1 SEHNR and CDR2 FQNEAQ (reference sequence). CDR3 nucleotide sequence: TGTGCCAGCAGCCCTACCTCGGAGCGAAACACCATATATTTT. Its protein product is CASSPTSERNTIYF.

Note on this clone: Distinct nucleotide sequences in the sample also encode this CDR3. The chain is built from TRBV6-6 and TRBJ1-6; 9 positions match TRBD1. The trim removed 6 bases at V and 10 bases at J, leaving 7 bases unmatched. This CDR3 comprises 14 residues. CDR1 and CDR2 from the germline V gene are MNHNY and SVGAGI (reference sequence). DNA for the CDR3: TGTGCCAGCAGCTCGGGACAGGGAGGCTCACCCCTCCACTTT. Protein product: CASSSGQGGSPLHF.

The V gene is TRBV7-9, the J gene TRBJ2-5; the match to TRBD2 covers 8 bases. This CDR3 region has 15 residues. CDR1 and CDR2 from the germline V gene are SEHNR and FQNEAQ (reference sequence). V lost 5 bases and J lost 3; bases outside the gene matches: 8. The CDR3 DNA follows: TGTGCCAGCAGCCCCGGGACTAGGATTGAAGAGACCCAGTACTTC. Translated: CASSPGTRIEETQYF.

The rearrangement links TRBV5-1 to TRBJ2-7; D is ambiguous. Looked up from germline, CDR1 is SGHRS and CDR2 is YFSETQ. The CDR3 contains 13 residues. V lost 2 bases and J 3 bases, leaving 9 bases between the germline ends. The CDR3 loop reads CASSFGLIYEQYF. The CDR3 DNA reads TGCGCCAGCAGCTTTGGCCTCATCTACGAGCAGTACTTC.

This clone was seen more than once but under ten times. The genes are TRBV5-8 and TRBJ2-5; no reliable D call. CDR3 size: 14 residues. The germline CDR1 and CDR2 sequences are SGHTS and YDEGEE. V was shortened by 4 bases and J by 4 bases, with 14 bases between the two germline ends. CDR3 residues: CASSDGTRGETQYF. CDR3 sequence (DNA): TGTGCCAGCAGCGACGGAACCCGAGGAGAGACCCAGTACTTC.

This rearrangement joins TRBV9 to TRBJ1-2, with 9 bases identical to TRBD1. CDR1 and CDR2 from the germline V gene are SGDLS and YYNGEE. V shed 0 bases and J 14 bases; nucleotides not matched to a gene: 8. The CDR3 has 13 amino acids. CDR3 in amino acids: CASSVGQGQGYTF. The CDR3 coding sequence is TGTGCCAGCAGCGTAGGTCAGGGACAGGGTTATACCTTC.

J is TRBJ1-5 and V is TRBV19, with D uncertain. CDR1 and CDR2 (germline): LNHDA, SQIVND (reference sequence). The CDR3 covers 16 residues. The germline V and J ends were trimmed by 0 bases and 0 bases, with 9 bases remaining between them. CDR3 DNA: TGTGCCAGTAGTATAGAGCCAGTTTATAGCAATCAGCCCCAGCATTTT. It translates to CASSIEPVYSNQPQHF.

This sequence joins TRBV18 and TRBJ1-2; TRBD1 might be the D (6 bases). The CDR3 has 13 residues. Germline CDR1 and CDR2: KGHSH and LQKENI. The germline V and J ends were trimmed by 3 bases and 8 bases, with 13 bases remaining between them. In DNA, the CDR3 is TGTGCCAGCTCACCCTCGGGGGGCCCGGGCTACACCTTC. It specifies CASSPSGGPGYTF.

The V call is TRBV7-8, the J call TRBJ1-1, with D possibly matching TRBD1 (6 bases). The CDR3 totals 18 residues. Germline assignment: CDR1 SGHVS and CDR2 FQNEAQ. Trimming took off 3 bases at V and 3 bases at J, with 23 bases between the two ends. The CDR3: CASSLFWAGAIGDTEAFF. The CDR3 coding sequence is TGTGCCAGCAGCTTGTTTTGGGCAGGGGCCATTGGTGACACTGAAGCTTTCTTT.

The V and J genes are TRBV5-1 and TRBJ2-1, with a weak D call TRBD2 (5 bases). V gave up 3 bases and J gave up 4 bases, with 11 bases separating them. CDR1 is SGHRS, CDR2 YFSETQ, per germline. This CDR3 contains 14 residues. DNA of the CDR3: TGCGCCAGCAGCTCAGGACTGAGTTACAATGAGCAGTTCTTC. This sequence encodes CASSSGLSYNEQFF.

V usage is TRBV27 and J usage is TRBJ1-1; D uncertain. V lost 3 bases to trimming and J lost 0 bases, with 11 bases between them. The germline V gene has CDR1 MNHEY and CDR2 SMNVEV (reference sequence). CDR3 length: 15 amino acids. CDR3 sequence reads: CASSFAGVLNTEAFF. The CDR3 coding sequence is TGTGCCAGCAGTTTTGCGGGTGTCTTGAACACTGAAGCTTTCTTT.

The chain is built from TRBV18 and TRBJ2-7, with 7 bases identical to TRBD2. Trimming removed 3 bases from V and 3 bases from J; junction bases left unmatched: 5. Germline lookup yields CDR1 KGHSH and CDR2 LQKENI. The CDR3 covers 14 residues. CDR3 DNA: TGTGCCAGCTCACCTCTAGCGGTTAACTACGAGCAGTACTTC. Encoded protein: CASSPLAVNYEQYF. The complete variable domain, with remaining parts taken from reference TRBV18 and TRBJ2-7, reads NAGVMQNPRHLVRRRGQEARLRCSPMKGHSHVYWYRQLPEEGLKFMVYLQKENIIDESGMPKERFSAEFPKEGPSILRIQQVVRGDSAAYFCASSPLAVNYEQYFGPGTRLTVT.